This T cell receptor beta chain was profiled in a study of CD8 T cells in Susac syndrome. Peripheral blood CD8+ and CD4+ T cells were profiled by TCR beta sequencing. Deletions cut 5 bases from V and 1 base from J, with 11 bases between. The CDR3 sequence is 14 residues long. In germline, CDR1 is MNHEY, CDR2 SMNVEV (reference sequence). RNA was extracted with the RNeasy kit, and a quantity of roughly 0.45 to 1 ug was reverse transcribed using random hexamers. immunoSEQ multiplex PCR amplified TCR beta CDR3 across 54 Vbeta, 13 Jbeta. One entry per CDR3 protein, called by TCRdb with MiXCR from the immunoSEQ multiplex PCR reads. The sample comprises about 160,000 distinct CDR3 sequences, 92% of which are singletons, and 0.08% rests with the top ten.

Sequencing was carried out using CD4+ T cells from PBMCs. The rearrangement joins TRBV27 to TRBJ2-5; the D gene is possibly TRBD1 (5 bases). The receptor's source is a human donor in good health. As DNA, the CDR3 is TGTGCCAGCAGTCGCCTTGGGGCCCAAGAGACCCAGTACTTC. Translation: CASSRLGAQETQYF.